This TCR beta chain was captured by sequencing in a study of T-cell reconstitution after alpha-beta-depleted transplantation in children (dated by TCRdb to the mid-2010s). Background for the entire study: The study quantitatively tracked T-cell immune reconstitution after TCRalphabeta/CD19-depleted allogeneic hematopoietic cell transplantation in children using TCR repertoire profiling.

In the paper's terms, the treatment or condition label means: allogeneic hematopoietic cell transplantation with graft depleted of TCRalphabeta T cells and CD19 B cells. The children who served as transplant recipients had been given grafts of TCRalphabeta/CD19-depleted allogeneic hematopoietic cells. Overall results and qualifications from the work: The high TCRbeta diversity at day 60 in some patients was ascribed to recipient T cells and intrathymic progenitors that had survived conditioning. Apparently early alphabetaT-cell count recovery about two months after transplant reportedly relied on only several hundred rapidly expanded clones derived from non-depleted graft cells. Over subsequent months, a decline in hyperexpanded clone frequencies was noted, and after one year, T-cell counts and TCRbeta diversity were mostly ascribed to newly produced T cells.

Libraries were constructed by PCR. The instrument was an Illumina HiSeq 2500. TCR library preparation used molecular barcoding, with unique molecular identifiers applied to normalize quantification of the TCRbeta repertoire. The public reads were reanalyzed by TCRdb: fastp trimming at Q25, MiXCR alignment, in-frame beta chains only. Entries that share a CDR3 protein sequence are merged under the most common genes and DNA. This sample has about 580,000 distinct CDR3 sequences in its table, and more than 20% of those were observed once. Around 14% of the sample comes from the top ten. Concerning this clonotype itself: This receptor's antigen is unknown. Nothing much larger sits one base from this clone, and base qualities are not available.

The CDR3 covers 15 residues, taking in both the cysteine and the phenylalanine. The read is trimmed to its CDR3 DNA, 45 bases read in frame from base 1. V sheds 7 bases and J sheds 4 bases, leaving 17 bases between their ends. The CDR1 and CDR2 encoded by the germline V gene are SGHTA and FQGNSA. The V gene is TRBV7-2 and the J gene is TRBJ2-1; the D gene is unclear. This sequence originates from a boy under two years old who had a stem cell transplant for acute myeloid leukemia, so the T cells may come from the graft donor. Sequencing used PBMCs, mostly from graft donor cells, obtained 360 days after TCRalphabeta/CD19-depleted stem cell transplant. The CDR3 reads CASTLLGGTYNEQFF. The DNA sequence is given as TGTGCCAGCACCCTTCTGGGCGGCACATACAATGAGCAGTTCTTC.